Sequencing of this T cell receptor beta chain was carried out in a study of T cell responses to AZD1222 COVID-19 vaccine. General study results and limits: White British ancestry dominated among donors, who included more females, and clonal diversity was possibly underestimated.

Regarding this clone: Its antigen is unknown.

The CDR3 extends over 16 amino acids. Looked up from germline, CDR1 is MNHEY and CDR2 is SVGAGI. Trimming cost V 2 bases and J 3 bases; bases outside gene matches: 4. Only in-frame clones appear in the TCRdb table, and some are missing; sequencing was by immunoSEQ multiplex PCR. Counted here are some 190,000 clones, about 94% occurring once; the ten biggest clones make up approximately 1.5%. The chain uses TRBV6-5 and TRBJ2-7, with TRBD2 matching over 13 bases. This material consisted of peripheral blood, taken 28 days after the second dose of the MenACWY control vaccine. This receptor was taken from an adult who received the MenACWY meningococcal vaccine as a control. The CDR3 DNA reads TGTGCCAGCAGTTACCTGGGACTAGCGGGAAGCTACGAGCAGTACTTC. It codes for CASSYLGLAGSYEQYF.